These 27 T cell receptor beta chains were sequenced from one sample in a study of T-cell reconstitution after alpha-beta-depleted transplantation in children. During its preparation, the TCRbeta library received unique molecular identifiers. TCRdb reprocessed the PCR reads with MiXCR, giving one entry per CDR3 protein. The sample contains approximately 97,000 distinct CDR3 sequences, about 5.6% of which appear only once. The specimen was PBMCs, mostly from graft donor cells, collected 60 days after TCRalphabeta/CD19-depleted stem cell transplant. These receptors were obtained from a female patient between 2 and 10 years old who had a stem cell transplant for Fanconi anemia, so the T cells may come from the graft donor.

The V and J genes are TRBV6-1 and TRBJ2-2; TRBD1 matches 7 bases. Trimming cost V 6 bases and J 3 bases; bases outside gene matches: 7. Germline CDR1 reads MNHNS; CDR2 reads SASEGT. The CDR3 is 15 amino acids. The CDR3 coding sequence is TGTGCCAGCAGGGGGCAGGGGGAATACACCGGGGAGCTGTTTTTT. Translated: CASRGQGEYTGELFF.

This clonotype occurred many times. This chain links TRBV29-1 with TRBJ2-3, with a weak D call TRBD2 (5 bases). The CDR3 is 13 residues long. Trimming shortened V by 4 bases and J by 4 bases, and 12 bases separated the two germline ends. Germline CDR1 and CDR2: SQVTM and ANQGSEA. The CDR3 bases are TGCAGCGTTGTGGAGGAGAAAGCAGATACGCAGTATTTT. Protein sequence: CSVVEEKADTQYF.

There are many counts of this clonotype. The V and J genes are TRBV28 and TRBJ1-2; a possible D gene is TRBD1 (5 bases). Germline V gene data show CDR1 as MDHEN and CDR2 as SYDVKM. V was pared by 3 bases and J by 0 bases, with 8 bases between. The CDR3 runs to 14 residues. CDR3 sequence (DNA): TGTGCCAGCAGTTTCCGGACACCTAACTATGGCTACACCTTC. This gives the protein CASSFRTPNYGYTF.

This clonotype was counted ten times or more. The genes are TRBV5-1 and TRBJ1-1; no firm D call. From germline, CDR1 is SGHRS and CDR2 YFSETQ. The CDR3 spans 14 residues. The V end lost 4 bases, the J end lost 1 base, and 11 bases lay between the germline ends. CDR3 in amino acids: CASSRTIANTEAFF. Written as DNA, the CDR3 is TGCGCCAGCAGCCGGACTATAGCGAACACTGAAGCTTTCTTT.

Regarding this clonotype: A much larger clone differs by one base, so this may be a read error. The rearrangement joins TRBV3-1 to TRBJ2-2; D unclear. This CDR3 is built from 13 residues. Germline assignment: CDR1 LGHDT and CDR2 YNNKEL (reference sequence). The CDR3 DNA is TGTGCCTGCAGCCATACGAACACCGGGGAGCTGTTTTTT. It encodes CACSHTNTGELFF. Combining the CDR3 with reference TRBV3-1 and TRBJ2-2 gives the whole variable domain DTAVSQTPKYLVTQMGNDKSIKCEQNLGHDTMYWYKQDSKKFLKIMFSYNNKELIINETVPNRFSPKSPDKAHLNLHINSLELGDSAVYFCACSHTNTGELFFGEGSRLTVL.

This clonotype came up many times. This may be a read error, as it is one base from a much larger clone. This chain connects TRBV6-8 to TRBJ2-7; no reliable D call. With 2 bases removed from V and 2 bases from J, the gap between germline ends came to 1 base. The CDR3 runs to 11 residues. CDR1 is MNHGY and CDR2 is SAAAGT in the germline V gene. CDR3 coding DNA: TGTGCCAGCAGTTACACCTACGAGCAGTACTTC. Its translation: CASSYTYEQYF.

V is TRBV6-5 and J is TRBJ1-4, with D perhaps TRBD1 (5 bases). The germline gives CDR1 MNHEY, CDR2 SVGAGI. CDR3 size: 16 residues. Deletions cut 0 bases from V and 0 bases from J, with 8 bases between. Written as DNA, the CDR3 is TGTGCCAGCAGTTACTCCACAGGTGCAACTAATGAAAAACTGTTTTTT. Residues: CASSYSTGATNEKLFF.

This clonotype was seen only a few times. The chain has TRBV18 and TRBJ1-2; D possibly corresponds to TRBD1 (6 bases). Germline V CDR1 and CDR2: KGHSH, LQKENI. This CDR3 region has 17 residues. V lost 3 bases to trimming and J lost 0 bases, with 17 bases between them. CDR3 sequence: CASSPGTPNSSNYGYTF. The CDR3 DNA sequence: TGTGCCAGCTCACCTGGGACACCTAATTCTTCTAACTATGGCTACACCTTC.

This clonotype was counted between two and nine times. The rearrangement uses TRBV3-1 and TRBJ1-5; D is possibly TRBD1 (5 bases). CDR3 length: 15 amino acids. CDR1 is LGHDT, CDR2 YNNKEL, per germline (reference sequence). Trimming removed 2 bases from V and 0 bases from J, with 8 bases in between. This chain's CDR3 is CASSQTGYSNQPQHF. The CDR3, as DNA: TGTGCCAGCAGCCAAACAGGCTATAGCAATCAGCCCCAGCATTTT.

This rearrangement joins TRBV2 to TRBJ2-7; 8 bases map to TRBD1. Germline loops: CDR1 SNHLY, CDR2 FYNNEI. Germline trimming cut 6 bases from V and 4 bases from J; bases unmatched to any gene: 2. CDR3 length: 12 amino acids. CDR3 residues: CASRRQGYEQYF. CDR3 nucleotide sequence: TGTGCCAGCAGACGACAGGGGTACGAGCAGTACTTC.

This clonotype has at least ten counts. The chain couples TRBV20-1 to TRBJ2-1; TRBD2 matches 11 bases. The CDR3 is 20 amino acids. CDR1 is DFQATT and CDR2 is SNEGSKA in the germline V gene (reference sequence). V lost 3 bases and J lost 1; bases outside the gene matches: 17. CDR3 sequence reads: CSASTVLAGAYKGSYNEQFF. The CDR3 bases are TGCAGTGCTAGCACTGTACTAGCGGGAGCCTACAAGGGTTCCTACAATGAGCAGTTCTTC.

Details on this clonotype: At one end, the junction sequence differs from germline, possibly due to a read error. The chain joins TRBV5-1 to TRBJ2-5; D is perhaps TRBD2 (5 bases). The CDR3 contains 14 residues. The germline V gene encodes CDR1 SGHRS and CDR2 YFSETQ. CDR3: CASSLAGWKETQHF. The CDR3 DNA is TGCGCCAGCAGCTTGGCGGGGTGGAAAGAGACCCAGCACTTC.

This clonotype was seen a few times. This CDR3 is CSGRTGSDSPLHF. CDR3 nucleotides: TGCAGCGGTCGGACAGGGTCCGATTCACCCCTCCACTTT. The V gene is TRBV29-1, the J gene TRBJ1-6, with 8 bases fitting TRBD1. V gave up 7 bases and J gave up 8 bases; unmatched junction bases: 7. Germline V gives CDR1 SQVTM, CDR2 ANQGSEA. CDR3 length equals 13 residues.

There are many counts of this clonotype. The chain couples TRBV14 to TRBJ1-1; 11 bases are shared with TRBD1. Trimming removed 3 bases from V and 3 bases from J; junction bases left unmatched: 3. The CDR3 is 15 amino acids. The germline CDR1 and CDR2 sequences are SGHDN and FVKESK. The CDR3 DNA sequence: TGTGCCAGCAGCCAGGACAGGGGGCAGGACACTGAAGCTTTCTTT. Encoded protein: CASSQDRGQDTEAFF. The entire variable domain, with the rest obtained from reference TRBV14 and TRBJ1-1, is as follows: EAGVTQFPSHSVIEKGQTVTLRCDPISGHDNLYWYRRVMGKEIKFLLHFVKESKQDESGMPNNRFLAERTGGTYSTLKVQPAELEDSGVYFCASSQDRGQDTEAFFGQGTRLTVV.

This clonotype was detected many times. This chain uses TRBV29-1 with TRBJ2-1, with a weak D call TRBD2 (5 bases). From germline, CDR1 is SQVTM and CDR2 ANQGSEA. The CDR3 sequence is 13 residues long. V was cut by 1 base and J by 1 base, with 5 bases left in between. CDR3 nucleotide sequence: TGCAGCGTTGAAGGCGGGTCCTACAATGAGCAGTTCTTC. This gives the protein CSVEGGSYNEQFF.

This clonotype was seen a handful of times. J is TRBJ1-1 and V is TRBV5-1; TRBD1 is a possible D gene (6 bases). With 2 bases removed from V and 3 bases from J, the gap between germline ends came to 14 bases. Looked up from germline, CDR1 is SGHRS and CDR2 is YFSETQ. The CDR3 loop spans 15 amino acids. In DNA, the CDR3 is TGCGCCAGCAGCTTAAATCAGGGGAGTGACACTGAAGCTTTCTTT. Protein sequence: CASSLNQGSDTEAFF. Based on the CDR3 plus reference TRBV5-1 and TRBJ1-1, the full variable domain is KAGVTQTPRYLIKTRGQQVTLSCSPISGHRSVSWYQQTPGQGLQFLFEYFSETQRNKGNFPGRFSGRQFSNSRSEMNVSTLELGDSALYLCASSLNQGSDTEAFFGQGTRLTVV.

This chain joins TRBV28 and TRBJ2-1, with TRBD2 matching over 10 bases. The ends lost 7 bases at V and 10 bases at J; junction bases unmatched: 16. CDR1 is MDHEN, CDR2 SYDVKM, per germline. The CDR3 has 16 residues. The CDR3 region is CASNKAGGPTGREQFF. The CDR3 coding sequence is TGTGCCAGCAATAAAGCGGGAGGGCCAACTGGACGGGAGCAGTTCTTC.

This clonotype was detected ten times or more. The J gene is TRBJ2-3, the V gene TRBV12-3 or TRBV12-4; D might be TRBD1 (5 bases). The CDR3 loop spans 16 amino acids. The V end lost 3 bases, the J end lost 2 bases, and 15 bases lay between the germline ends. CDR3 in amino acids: CASSFILGAPTDTQYF. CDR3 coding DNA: TGTGCCAGCAGTTTCATTTTAGGGGCCCCCACAGATACGCAGTATTTT.

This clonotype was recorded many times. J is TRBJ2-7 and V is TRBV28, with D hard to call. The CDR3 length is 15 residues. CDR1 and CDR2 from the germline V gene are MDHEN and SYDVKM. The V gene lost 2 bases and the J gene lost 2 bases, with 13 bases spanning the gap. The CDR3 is CASSLGASATYEQYF. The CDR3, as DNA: TGTGCCAGCAGTTTAGGAGCCTCCGCGACCTACGAGCAGTACTTC.

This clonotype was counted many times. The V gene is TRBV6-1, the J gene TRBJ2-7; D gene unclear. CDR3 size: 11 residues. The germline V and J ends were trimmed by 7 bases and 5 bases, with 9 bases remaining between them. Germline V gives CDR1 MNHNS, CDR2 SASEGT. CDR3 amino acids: CASTLANEQYF. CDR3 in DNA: TGTGCCAGCACCCTCGCTAACGAGCAGTACTTC.

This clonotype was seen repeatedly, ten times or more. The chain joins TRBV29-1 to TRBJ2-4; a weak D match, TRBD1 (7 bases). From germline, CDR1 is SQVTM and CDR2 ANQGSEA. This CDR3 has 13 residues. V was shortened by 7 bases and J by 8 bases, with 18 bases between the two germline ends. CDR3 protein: CSAGGGARDIQYF. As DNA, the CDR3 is TGCAGCGCTGGAGGGGGCGCGAGGGACATTCAGTACTTC.

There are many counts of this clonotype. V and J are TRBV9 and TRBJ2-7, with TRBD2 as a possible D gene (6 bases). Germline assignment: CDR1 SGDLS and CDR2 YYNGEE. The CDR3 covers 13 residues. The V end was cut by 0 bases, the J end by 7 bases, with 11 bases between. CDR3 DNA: TGTGCCAGCAGCGTAGACGTGGCGGGAGAGCAGTACTTC. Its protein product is CASSVDVAGEQYF.

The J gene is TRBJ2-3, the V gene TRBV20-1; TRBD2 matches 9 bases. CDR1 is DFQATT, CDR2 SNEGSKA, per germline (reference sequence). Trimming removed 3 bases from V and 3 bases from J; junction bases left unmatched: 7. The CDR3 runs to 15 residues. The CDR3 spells CSARAGGYGTDTQYF. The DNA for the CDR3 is TGCAGTGCTAGGGCGGGAGGGTATGGGACAGATACGCAGTATTTT.

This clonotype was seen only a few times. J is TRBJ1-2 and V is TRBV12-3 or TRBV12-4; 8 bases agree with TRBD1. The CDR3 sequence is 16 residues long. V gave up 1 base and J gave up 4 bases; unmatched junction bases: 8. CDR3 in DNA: TGTGCCAGCAGTTTAGATCCAGGGGGCGTGGGCTATGGCTACACCTTC. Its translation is CASSLDPGGVGYGYTF.

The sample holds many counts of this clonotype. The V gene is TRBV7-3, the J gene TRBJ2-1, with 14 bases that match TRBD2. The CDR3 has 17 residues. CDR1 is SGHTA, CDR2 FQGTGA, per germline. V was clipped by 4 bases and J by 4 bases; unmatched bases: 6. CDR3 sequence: CASSSAGLAGDYNEQFF. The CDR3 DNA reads TGTGCCAGCAGCTCTGCGGGACTAGCGGGAGATTACAATGAGCAGTTCTTC.

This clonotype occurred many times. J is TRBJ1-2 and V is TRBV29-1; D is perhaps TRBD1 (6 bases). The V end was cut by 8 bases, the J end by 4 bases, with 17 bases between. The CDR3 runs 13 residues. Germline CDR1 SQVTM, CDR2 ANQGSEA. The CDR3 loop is CSITGKGGYGYTF. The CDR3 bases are TGCAGCATCACAGGGAAGGGTGGCTATGGCTACACCTTC.

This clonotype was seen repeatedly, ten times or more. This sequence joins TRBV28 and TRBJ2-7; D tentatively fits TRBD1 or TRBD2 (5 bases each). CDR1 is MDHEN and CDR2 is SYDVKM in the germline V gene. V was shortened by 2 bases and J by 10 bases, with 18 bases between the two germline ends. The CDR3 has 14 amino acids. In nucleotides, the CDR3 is TGTGCCAGCAGTTTACCGGGACGGTCCCTCTCCCAGTACTTC. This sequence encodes CASSLPGRSLSQYF.